These 2 T cell receptor beta chains originate from one sample sequenced in a study of graft-versus-host responses after intestinal transplantation. Tissue processing of the graft released intraepithelial and lamina propria lymphocytes from it. The data were produced by immunoSEQ multiplex PCR, yet TCRdb's version contains in-frame clones alone and is incomplete. The sample has more than 30,000 clones; around 90% are singletons. The material was ileum tissue, obtained approximately 210 days after intestinal transplant. These receptor sequences come from a human patient who received an intestinal transplant, so some T cells may come from the graft donor.

This chain uses TRBV5-4 with TRBJ2-7; TRBD1 agrees at 12 bases. Germline V lookup: CDR1 SGHNT, CDR2 YYREEE (reference sequence). The CDR3 has 17 amino acids. The V and J ends lost 1 base and 8 bases, in that order; junction bases with no gene match: 13. The CDR3 DNA reads TGTGCCAGCAGCTTGCTCCGCCCGGGACAGGGGGCCAGAAAGCAGTACTTC. Translating gives CASSLLRPGQGARKQYF. The full variable domain, with the rest looked up from reference TRBV5-4 and TRBJ2-7, is ETGVTQSPTHLIKTRGQQVTLRCSSQSGHNTVSWYQQALGQGPQFIFQYYREEENGRGNFPPRFSGLQFPNYSSELNVNALELDDSALYLCASSLLRPGQGARKQYFGPGTRLTVT.

The J gene is TRBJ1-1, the V gene TRBV5-1; D might be TRBD1 (5 bases). V was shortened by 0 bases and J by 4 bases, with 10 bases between the two germline ends. CDR1 and CDR2 (germline): SGHRS, YFSETQ. The CDR3 runs to 14 residues. The CDR3 DNA reads TGCGCCAGCAGCTTGGTGGGGGTGGGCACTGAAGCTTTCTTT. It yields the protein CASSLVGVGTEAFF.